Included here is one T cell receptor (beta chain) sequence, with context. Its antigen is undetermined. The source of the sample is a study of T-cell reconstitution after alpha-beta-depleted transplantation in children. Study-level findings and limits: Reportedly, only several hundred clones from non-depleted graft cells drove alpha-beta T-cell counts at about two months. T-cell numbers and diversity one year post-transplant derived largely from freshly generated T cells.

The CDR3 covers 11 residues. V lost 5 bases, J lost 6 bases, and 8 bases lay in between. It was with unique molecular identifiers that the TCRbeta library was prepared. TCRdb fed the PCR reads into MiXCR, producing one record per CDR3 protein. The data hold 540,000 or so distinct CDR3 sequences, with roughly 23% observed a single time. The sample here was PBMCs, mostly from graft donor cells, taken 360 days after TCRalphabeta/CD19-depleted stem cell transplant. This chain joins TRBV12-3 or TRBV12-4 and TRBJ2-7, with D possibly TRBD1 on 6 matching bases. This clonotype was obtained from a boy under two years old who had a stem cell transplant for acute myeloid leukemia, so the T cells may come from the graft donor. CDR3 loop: CASSPGVEQYF. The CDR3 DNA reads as TGTGCCAGCAGTCCAGGGGTCGAGCAGTACTTC.